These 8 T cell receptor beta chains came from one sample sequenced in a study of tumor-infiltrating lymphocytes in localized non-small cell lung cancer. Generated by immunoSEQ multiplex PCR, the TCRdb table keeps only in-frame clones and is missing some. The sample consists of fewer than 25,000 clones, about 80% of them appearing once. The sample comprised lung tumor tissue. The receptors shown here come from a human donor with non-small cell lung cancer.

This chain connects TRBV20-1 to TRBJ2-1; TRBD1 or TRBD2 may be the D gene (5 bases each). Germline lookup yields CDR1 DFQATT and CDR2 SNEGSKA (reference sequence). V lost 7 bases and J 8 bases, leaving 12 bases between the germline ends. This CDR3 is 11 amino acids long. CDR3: CSVCRDDEQFF. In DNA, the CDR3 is TGCAGTGTATGCAGGGACGATGAGCAGTTCTTC.

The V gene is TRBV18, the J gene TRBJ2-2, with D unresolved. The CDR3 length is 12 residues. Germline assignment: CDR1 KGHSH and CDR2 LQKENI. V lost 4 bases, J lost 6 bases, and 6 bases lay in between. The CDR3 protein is CASSQGSGELFF. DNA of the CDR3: TGTGCCAGCTCACAAGGCTCCGGGGAGCTGTTTTTT.

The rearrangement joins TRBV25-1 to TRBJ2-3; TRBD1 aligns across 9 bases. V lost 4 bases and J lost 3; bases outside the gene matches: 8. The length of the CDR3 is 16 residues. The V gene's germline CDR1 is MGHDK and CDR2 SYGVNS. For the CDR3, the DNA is TGTGCCAGCAGTGCGATAGGACAGGGGAAAACAGATACGCAGTATTTT. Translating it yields CASSAIGQGKTDTQYF. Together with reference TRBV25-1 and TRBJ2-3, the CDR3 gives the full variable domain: EADIYQTPRYLVIGTGKKITLECSQTMGHDKMYWYQQDPGMELHLIHYSYGVNSTEKGDLSSESTVSRIRTEHFPLTLESARPSHTSQYLCASSAIGQGKTDTQYFGPGTRLTVL.

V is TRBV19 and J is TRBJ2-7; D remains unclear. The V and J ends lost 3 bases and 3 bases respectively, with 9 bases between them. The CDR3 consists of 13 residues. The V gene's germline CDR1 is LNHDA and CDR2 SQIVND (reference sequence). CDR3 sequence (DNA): TGTGCCAGTAGTATTAACCGAGACTACGAGCAGTACTTC. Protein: CASSINRDYEQYF.

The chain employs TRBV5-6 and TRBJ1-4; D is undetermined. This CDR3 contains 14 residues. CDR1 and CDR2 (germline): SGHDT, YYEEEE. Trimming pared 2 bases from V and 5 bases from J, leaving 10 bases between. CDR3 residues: CASSFGTVNEKLFF. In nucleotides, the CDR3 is TGTGCCAGCAGCTTCGGAACCGTGAATGAAAAACTGTTTTTT.

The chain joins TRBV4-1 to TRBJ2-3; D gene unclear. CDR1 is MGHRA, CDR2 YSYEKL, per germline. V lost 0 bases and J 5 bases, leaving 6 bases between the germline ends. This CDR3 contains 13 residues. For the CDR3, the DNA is TGCGCCAGCAGCCAAGAGATGGTAGATACGCAGTATTTT. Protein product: CASSQEMVDTQYF.

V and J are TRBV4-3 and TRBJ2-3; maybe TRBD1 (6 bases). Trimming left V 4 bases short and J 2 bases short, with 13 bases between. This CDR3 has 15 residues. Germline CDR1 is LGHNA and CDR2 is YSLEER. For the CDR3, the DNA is TGCGCCAGCAGCCCCGGGACACGACTCACAGATACGCAGTATTTT. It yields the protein CASSPGTRLTDTQYF.

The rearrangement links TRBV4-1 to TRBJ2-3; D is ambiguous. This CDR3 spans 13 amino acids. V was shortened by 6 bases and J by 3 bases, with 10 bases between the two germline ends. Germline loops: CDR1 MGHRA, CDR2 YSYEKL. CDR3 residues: CASRTGDTDTQYF. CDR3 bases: TGCGCCAGCAGAACCGGCGATACAGATACGCAGTATTTT.